This T cell receptor beta chain was sequenced during a study of blood T cell repertoires in COVID-19. Whole-study context: Samples came from the United States, Italy and Spain, spanning acute and convalescent COVID-19. T cells, B-cell-depleted T cells, or PBMCs supplied cDNA or gDNA.

Patients of the Seattle cohort, enrolled during active infection, were followed longitudinally. V was pared by 7 bases and J by 3 bases, with 21 bases between. The CDR3 extends over 17 amino acids. Germline assignment: CDR1 LNHDA and CDR2 SQIVND (reference sequence). Repertoires were generated with immunoSEQ multiplex PCR, while TCRdb's copy carries only in-frame clones and drops some. This sample has tens of thousands of clones, with around 82% found just once. This chain joins TRBV19 and TRBJ1-4; D ambiguous. The sample taken for sequencing was peripheral blood. This sequence originates from a man between 60 and 75 years old with COVID-19, enrolled during active disease. For the CDR3, the DNA is TGTGCCAGTACCACCCATGCCGGGAGGGTGGCTAATGAAAAACTGTTTTTT. It codes for CASTTHAGRVANEKLFF.